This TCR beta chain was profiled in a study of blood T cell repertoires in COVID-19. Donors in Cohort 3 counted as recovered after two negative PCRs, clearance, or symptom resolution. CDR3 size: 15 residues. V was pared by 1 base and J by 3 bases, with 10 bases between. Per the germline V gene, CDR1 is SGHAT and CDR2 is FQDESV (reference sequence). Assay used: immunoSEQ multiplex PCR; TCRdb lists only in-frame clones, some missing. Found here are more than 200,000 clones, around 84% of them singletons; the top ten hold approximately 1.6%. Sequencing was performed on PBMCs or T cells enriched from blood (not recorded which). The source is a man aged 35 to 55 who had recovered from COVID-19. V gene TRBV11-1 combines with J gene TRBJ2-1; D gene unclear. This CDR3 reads CASSLESVNYNEQFF. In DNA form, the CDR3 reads TGTGCCAGCAGCTTAGAGTCAGTAAACTACAATGAGCAGTTCTTC.